This T cell receptor beta chain stems from a study of blood T cell repertoires in COVID-19. Study in general: Italy, Spain and the United States were the sources of the convalescent and acute COVID-19 samples. PBMCs, B-cell-depleted T cells, or T cells provided the cDNA or gDNA that made up the material.

In the authors' workflow: Quantification of nucleated cells was approximated via reference gene primer amplification. Sequenced by immunoSEQ multiplex PCR; TCRdb stores in-frame clones only, minus some. From that table come the V and J calls and clone size; the DNA was used to work out D and trimming. Found here are about 200,000 clones, roughly nine tenths of them singletons; the top ten hold about 2.2%. This TCR derives from a woman between 50 and 59 years old with acute or convalescent COVID-19. Sequencing used peripheral blood.

CDR3 DNA sequence: TGTGCCAGTATAGGGGATGGGGGCACGAACACGCAGTATTTT. As protein: CASIGDGGTNTQYF. V is TRBV19 and J is TRBJ2-3; weak D call: TRBD1 (6 bases). This CDR3 comprises 14 residues. Germline CDR1 reads LNHDA; CDR2 reads SQIVND (reference sequence). V was cut by 7 bases and J by 9 bases, with 20 bases left in between.